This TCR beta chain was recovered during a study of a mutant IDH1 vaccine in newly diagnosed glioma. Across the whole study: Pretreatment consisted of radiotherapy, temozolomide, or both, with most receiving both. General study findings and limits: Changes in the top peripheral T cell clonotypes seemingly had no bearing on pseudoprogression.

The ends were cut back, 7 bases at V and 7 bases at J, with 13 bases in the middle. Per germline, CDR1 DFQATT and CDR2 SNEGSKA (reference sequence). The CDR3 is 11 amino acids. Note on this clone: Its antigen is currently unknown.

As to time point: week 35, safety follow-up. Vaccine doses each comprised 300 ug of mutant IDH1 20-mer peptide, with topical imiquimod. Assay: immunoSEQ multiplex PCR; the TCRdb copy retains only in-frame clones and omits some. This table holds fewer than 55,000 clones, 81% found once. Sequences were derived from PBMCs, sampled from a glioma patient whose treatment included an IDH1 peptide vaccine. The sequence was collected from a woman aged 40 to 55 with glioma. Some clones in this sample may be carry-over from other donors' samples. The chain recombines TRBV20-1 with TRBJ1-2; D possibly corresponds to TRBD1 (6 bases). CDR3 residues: CSVGGPSGYTF. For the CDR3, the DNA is TGCAGTGTGGGGGGGCCTTCTGGCTACACCTTC.